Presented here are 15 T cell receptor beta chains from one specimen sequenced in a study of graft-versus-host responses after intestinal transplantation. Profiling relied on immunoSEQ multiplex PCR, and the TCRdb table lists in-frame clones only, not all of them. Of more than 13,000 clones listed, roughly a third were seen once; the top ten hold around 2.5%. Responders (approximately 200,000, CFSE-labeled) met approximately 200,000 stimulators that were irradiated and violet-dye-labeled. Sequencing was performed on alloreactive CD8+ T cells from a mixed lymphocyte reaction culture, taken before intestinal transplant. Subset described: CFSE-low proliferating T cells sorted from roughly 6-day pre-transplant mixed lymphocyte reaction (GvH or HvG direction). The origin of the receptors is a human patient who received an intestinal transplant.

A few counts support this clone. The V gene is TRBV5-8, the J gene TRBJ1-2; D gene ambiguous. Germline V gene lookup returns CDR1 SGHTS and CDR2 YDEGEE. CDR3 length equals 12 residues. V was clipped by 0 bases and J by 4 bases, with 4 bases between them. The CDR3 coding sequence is TGTGCCAGCAGCTTGGGGGGCTATGGCTACACCTTC. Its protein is CASSLGGYGYTF.

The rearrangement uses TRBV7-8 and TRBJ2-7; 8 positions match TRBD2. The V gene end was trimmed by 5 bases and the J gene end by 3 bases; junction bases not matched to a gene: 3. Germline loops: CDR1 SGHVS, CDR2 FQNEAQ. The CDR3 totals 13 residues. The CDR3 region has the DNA TGTGCCAGCAGCGCTAGCGGGCACTACGAGCAGTACTTC. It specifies CASSASGHYEQYF. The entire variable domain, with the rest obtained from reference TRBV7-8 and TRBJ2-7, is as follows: GAGVSQSPRYKVAKRGQDVALRCDPISGHVSLFWYQQALGQGPEFLTYFQNEAQLDKSGLPSDRFFAERPEGSVSTLKIQRTQQEDSAVYLCASSASGHYEQYFGPGTRLTVT.

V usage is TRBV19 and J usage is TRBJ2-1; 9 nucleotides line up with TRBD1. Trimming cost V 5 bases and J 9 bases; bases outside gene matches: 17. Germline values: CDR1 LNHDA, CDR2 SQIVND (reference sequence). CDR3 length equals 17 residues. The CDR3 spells CASSSPPTGTGSTEQFF. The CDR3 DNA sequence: TGTGCCAGTAGTTCCCCGCCGACCGGGACAGGGTCAACTGAGCAGTTCTTC.

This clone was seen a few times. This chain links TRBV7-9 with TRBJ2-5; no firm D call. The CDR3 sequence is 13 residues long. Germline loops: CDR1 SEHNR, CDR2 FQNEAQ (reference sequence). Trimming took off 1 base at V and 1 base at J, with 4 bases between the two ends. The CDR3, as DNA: TGTGCCAGCAGCTTAGTCCTCCAAGAGACCCAGTACTTC. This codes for CASSLVLQETQYF. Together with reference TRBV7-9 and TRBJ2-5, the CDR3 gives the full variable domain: DTGVSQNPRHKITKRGQNVTFRCDPISEHNRLYWYRQTLGQGPEFLTYFQNEAQLEKSRLLSDRFSAERPKGSFSTLEIQRTEQGDSAMYLCASSLVLQETQYFGPGTRLLVL.

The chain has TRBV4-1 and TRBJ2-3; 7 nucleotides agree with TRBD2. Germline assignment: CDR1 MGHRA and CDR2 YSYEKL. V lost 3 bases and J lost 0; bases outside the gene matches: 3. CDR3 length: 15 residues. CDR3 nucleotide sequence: TGCGCCAGCAGCCAGTGGCGGGGGAGCACAGATACGCAGTATTTT. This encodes CASSQWRGSTDTQYF.

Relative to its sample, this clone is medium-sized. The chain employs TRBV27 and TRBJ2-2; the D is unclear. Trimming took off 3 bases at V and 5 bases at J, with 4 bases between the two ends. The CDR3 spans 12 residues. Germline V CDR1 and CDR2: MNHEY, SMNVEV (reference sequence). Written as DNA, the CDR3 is TGTGCCAGCAGTTTGGGGACCGGGGAGCTGTTTTTT. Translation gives CASSLGTGELFF.

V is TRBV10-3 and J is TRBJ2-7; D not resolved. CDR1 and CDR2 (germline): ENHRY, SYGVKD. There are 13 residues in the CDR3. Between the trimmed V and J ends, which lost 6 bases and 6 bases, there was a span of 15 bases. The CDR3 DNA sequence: TGTGCCATCAGCTCAGGTGGTGCCGCCGAGCAGTACTTC. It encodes CAISSGGAAEQYF.

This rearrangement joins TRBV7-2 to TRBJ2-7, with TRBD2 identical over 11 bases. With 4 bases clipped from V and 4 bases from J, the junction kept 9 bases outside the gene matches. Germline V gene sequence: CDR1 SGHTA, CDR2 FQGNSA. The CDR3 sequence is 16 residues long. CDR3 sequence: CASSSVSGGALYEQYF. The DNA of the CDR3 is TGTGCCAGCAGCTCGGTTAGCGGGGGGGCCTTATACGAGCAGTACTTC.

CDR3 sequence (DNA): TGTGCCAGCAGCCCGCAGGGTGGCGAGACCCAGTACTTC. Its translation is CASSPQGGETQYF. The J gene is TRBJ2-5, the V gene TRBV7-3; possible D gene TRBD1, 5 bases. Trimming removed 5 bases from V and 5 bases from J, with 12 bases in between. The CDR3 has 13 amino acids. Germline CDR1 SGHTA, CDR2 FQGTGA.

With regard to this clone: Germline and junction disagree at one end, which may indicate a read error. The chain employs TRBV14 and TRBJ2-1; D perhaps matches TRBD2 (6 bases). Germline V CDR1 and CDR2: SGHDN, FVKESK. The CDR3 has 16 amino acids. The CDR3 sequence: CASSEDGTPSYNEQFF. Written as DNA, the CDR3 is TGTGCCAGCAGCGAAGACGGGACTCCCTCCTACAATGAGCAGTTCTTC.

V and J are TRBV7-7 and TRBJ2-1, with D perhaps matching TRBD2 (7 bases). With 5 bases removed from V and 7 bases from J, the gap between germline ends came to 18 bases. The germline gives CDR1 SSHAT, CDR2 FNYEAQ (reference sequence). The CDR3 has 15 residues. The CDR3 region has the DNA TGTGCCAGCAGCCTAGGGGGGGGGCTGGGGAATGAGCAGTTCTTC. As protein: CASSLGGGLGNEQFF.

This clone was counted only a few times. As DNA, the CDR3 is TGTGCCAGCAGCCTCGGTATCAGGGATTCACCCCTCCACTTT. Amino acid sequence: CASSLGIRDSPLHF. This chain joins TRBV27 and TRBJ1-6; D perhaps matches TRBD1 (5 bases). The CDR3 consists of 14 residues. The V end was cut by 6 bases, the J end by 8 bases, with 14 bases between. Germline V CDR1 and CDR2: MNHEY, SMNVEV (reference sequence).

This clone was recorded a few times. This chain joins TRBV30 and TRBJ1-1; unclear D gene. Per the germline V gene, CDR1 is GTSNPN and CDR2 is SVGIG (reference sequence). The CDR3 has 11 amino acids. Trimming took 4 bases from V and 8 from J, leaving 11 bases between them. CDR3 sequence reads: CAWTTYPEAFF. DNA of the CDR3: TGTGCCTGGACTACTTACCCGGAAGCTTTCTTT.

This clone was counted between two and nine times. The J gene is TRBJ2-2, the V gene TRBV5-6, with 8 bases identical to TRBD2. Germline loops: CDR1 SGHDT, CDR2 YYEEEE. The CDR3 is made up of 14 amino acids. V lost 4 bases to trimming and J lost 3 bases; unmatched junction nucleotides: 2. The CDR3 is CASSRGGDTGELFF. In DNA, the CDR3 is TGTGCCAGCAGCCGGGGGGGCGACACCGGGGAGCTGTTTTTT.

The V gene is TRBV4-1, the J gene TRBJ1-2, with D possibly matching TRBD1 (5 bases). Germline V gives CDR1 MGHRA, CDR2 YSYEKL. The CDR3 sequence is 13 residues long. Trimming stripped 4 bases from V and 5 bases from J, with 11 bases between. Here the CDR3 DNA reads TGCGCCAGCAGCCCCTCCGCAGGGTATGGCTACACCTTC. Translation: CASSPSAGYGYTF.